There are a few counts of the clone carrying this T cell receptor beta chain. Its antigen remains unidentified. The data originate from a study of OX40 agonist ivuxolimab in advanced cancers. The study, taken as a whole, reports: Antigen targets of the expanded peripheral T cells went undetermined.

Measured with immunoSEQ multiplex PCR; TCRdb has only the in-frame clones, and not every one. The data contain 5,100 or so clones, approximately 59% of them singletons. Germline assignment: CDR1 SNHLY and CDR2 FYNNEI. The CDR3 length is 12 residues. The ends were cut back, 6 bases at V and 7 bases at J, with 12 bases in the middle. Excluded were patients having autoimmune disease history or systemic immunosuppression. The chain employs TRBV2 and TRBJ1-1; no firm D call. The source was CD4+ or CD8+ T cells sorted from blood, collected in a trial of the OX40 agonist ivuxolimab. This TCR was recovered from an adult with an advanced solid tumor such as melanoma, head and neck, liver or kidney cancer. CDR3 coding DNA: TGTGCCAGCAGGGTCCTGCTAGTTGAAGCTTTCTTT. It translates to CASRVLLVEAFF.